A selection of T cell receptor beta chains follows, all from one sample in a study of blood T cell repertoires in COVID-19. Here immunoSEQ multiplex PCR was the method, and the copy in TCRdb shows in-frame clones only, minus some. Of some 110,000 clones listed, roughly 88% are singletons. The sample taken for sequencing was peripheral blood. The receptor set was obtained from a man aged 40-49 years with acute or convalescent COVID-19. CDR3s include the opening cysteine and the closing phenylalanine or tryptophan. Fields, in order: D gene, V gene, J gene, clone size, CDR3 protein, CDR3 DNA. A D gene is named only where the DNA matches it firmly. The listing skips clone size in some rows; elsewhere it reads once, few, many or a size class.

NA	TRBV4-3	TRBJ1-2	NA	CASSQDGGRGDYGYTF	TGCGCCAGCAGCCAAGATGGGGGCCGTGGGGACTATGGCTACACCTTC
TRBD1	TRBV6-6	TRBJ1-5	NA	CASSGQGRNQPQHF	TGTGCCAGCAGTGGACAGGGGCGAAATCAGCCCCAGCATTTT
TRBD2	TRBV4-1	TRBJ2-3	NA	CASSQQLAGVDTQYF	TGCGCCAGCAGCCAGCAGCTAGCGGGAGTAGATACGCAGTATTTT
TRBD2	TRBV30	TRBJ2-1	once	CAWSGLAGNYNEQFF	TGTGCCTGGAGTGGACTAGCGGGTAATTACAATGAGCAGTTCTTC
NA	TRBV6-1	TRBJ2-7	NA	CASSEALGEQYF	TGTGCCAGCAGTGAAGCCCTCGGGGAGCAGTACTTC
NA	TRBV5-6	TRBJ2-7	NA	CASRRTGDSYEQYF	TGTGCCAGCCGCCGGACGGGGGACTCCTACGAGCAGTACTTC
NA	TRBV27	TRBJ2-1	NA	CASSLQGHEQFF	TGTGCCAGCAGTTTACAGGGCCATGAGCAGTTCTTC
NA	TRBV6-5	TRBJ2-3	NA	CARDPGLVTDTQYF	TGTGCCAGAGATCCGGGACTGGTAACAGATACGCAGTATTTT
NA	TRBV11-2	TRBJ1-1	NA	CASSSYTEAFF	TGTGCCAGCAGCTCGTACACTGAAGCTTTCTTT
NA	TRBV5-4	TRBJ2-3	NA	CASSTPGTSTDTQYF	TGTGCCAGCAGCACCCCAGGGACTAGCACAGATACGCAGTATTTT